The rows below give T cell receptor beta chains drawn from one sample of a study of T cell repertoires in cytomegalovirus infection. In TCRdb, the reads were re-called with MiXCR into one record per CDR3 protein. The sample has about 460,000 distinct CDR3 sequences; around 11% are singletons. The sample comprised PBMCs. The receptors come from a human donor in good health (CMV status not recorded). Some clones in this sample may be carry-over from other donors' samples. Each CDR3 is given with its conserved first and last residue. A D gene is named only where the DNA matches it firmly. Clone size appears in some rows only: once, few, many, or a class for an expanded clone.

D gene	J gene	clone size	V gene	CDR3 protein	CDR3 DNA
TRBD1	TRBJ1-4	many	TRBV25-1	CASSEATGVGRKLFF	TGTGCCAGCAGTGAAGCGACAGGGGTCGGGAGGAAACTGTTTTTT
TRBD2	TRBJ2-7	many	TRBV6-1	CASSSPSGAYEQYF	TGTGCCAGCAGTTCTCCTAGCGGGGCCTACGAGCAGTACTTC
TRBD1	TRBJ2-1	many	TRBV29-1	CSVRKPGQGLNNEQFF	TGCAGCGTTCGGAAACCGGGACAGGGTCTCAACAATGAGCAGTTCTTC
TRBD1	TRBJ2-1	many	TRBV6-1	CASSWRTGKRNYNEQFF	TGTGCCAGCAGTTGGAGGACAGGGAAAAGAAACTACAATGAGCAGTTCTTC
.	TRBJ2-5	.	TRBV20-1	CSALWELQGTQYF	TGCAGTGCCCTTTGGGAGCTTCAAGGGACCCAGTACTTC
TRBD2	TRBJ2-4	many	TRBV3-1	CASSQPSGSKNIQYF	TGTGCCAGCAGCCAACCTAGCGGGAGCAAAAACATTCAGTACTTC
TRBD1	TRBJ2-5	many	TRBV7-2	CASSSTGVAGVSGTQYF	TGTGCCAGCAGCTCCACAGGGGTGGCCGGGGTCTCAGGGACCCAGTACTTC
TRBD1	TRBJ1-5	.	TRBV5-5	CASSDRAGGQPQHF	TGTGCCAGCTCGGACAGGGCAGGGGGTCAGCCCCAGCATTTT
.	TRBJ1-5	many	TRBV7-9	CASSPEYSNQPQHF	TGTGCCAGCAGCCCCGAATATAGCAATCAGCCCCAGCATTTT
.	TRBJ1-1	few	TRBV15	CATSRYQGPEAFF	TGTGCCACCAGCCGTTATCAGGGGCCTGAAGCTTTCTTT
.	TRBJ1-2	many	TRBV2	CASRSGLTNYGYTF	TGTGCCAGCAGGTCCGGACTGACTAACTATGGCTACACCTTC
.	TRBJ2-2	many	TRBV10-3	CAISDGVTGELFF	TGTGCCATCAGTGATGGGGTTACCGGGGAGCTGTTTTTT
.	TRBJ1-5	many	TRBV2	CASSTNRGNQPQHF	TGTGCCAGCAGTACCAACAGGGGCAATCAGCCCCAGCATTTT
.	TRBJ2-1	many	TRBV14	CASSPLSGYNEQFF	TGTGCCAGCAGCCCCCTCAGCGGCTACAATGAGCAGTTCTTC
.	TRBJ2-3	.	TRBV2	CASSAFHILNPNTDTQYF	TGTGCCAGCAGTGCCTTCCACATTCTGAACCCAAACACAGATACGCAGTATTTT
.	TRBJ1-2	.	TRBV12-3/TRBV12-4	CATSLGFYGYTF	TGTGCCACCTCCCTGGGATTCTATGGCTACACCTTC
.	TRBJ2-5	many	TRBV7-8	CASSRVLVIGETQYF	TGTGCCAGCAGCAGAGTTTTAGTAATTGGAGAGACCCAGTACTTC
.	TRBJ2-7	.	TRBV3-1	CASSRIYEQYF	TGTGCCAGCAGCCGAATTTACGAGCAGTACTTC
.	TRBJ1-2	.	TRBV20-1	CSAPRETYGYTF	TGCAGTGCCCCAAGAGAAACCTATGGCTACACCTTC
TRBD2	TRBJ2-3	many	TRBV5-1	CASSFREDPSDTQYF	TGCGCCAGCAGCTTTCGGGAGGACCCCTCAGATACGCAGTATTTT
.	TRBJ2-5	many	TRBV7-3	CASSLTRDTQETQYF	TGTGCCAGCAGCTTAACCCGGGACACCCAAGAGACCCAGTACTTC
TRBD1	TRBJ2-2	many	TRBV7-3	CASSLGGQGSTGELFF	TGTGCCAGCAGCTTAGGGGGACAGGGTTCGACCGGGGAGCTGTTTTTT
TRBD1	TRBJ1-1	many	TRBV12-3/TRBV12-4	CASSFGTVNMNTEAFF	TGTGCCAGCAGTTTCGGGACAGTCAATATGAACACTGAAGCTTTCTTT
.	TRBJ2-6	.	TRBV9	CASSVALGLSSGANVLTF	TGTGCCAGCAGCGTAGCCCTCGGACTGAGCTCTGGGGCCAACGTCCTGACTTTC
TRBD1	TRBJ2-7	.	TRBV14	CASSLTGTGRYYEQYF	TGTGCCAGCAGCCTTACCGGGACAGGGAGGTACTACGAGCAGTACTTC
.	TRBJ2-3	.	TRBV25-1	CASSESIAGVDTQYF	TGTGCCAGCAGTGAATCTATCGCGGGCGTAGATACGCAGTATTTT
.	TRBJ1-5	few	TRBV2	CASSHKSMGGNQPQHF	TGTGCCAGCAGCCACAAGAGTATGGGAGGAAATCAGCCCCAGCATTTT
TRBD2	TRBJ2-1	many	TRBV7-9	CASSLDGAGVPQFF	TGTGCCAGCAGCTTAGACGGCGCGGGAGTCCCGCAGTTCTTC
TRBD2	TRBJ2-7	few	TRBV5-6	CASSTSGRLSYEQYF	TGTGCCAGCAGTACTAGCGGGAGATTGTCCTACGAGCAGTACTTC
.	TRBJ2-1	many	TRBV7-8	CASSLARGSGLHNEQFF	TGTGCCAGCAGCTTAGCCCGGGGTAGCGGACTCCACAATGAGCAGTTCTTC
.	TRBJ2-5	many	TRBV24-1	CATSDRGAGETQYF	TGTGCCACCAGTGATCGAGGGGCGGGAGAGACCCAGTACTTC
.	TRBJ1-1	many	TRBV20-1	CSARDGYNTEAFF	TGCAGTGCTAGAGACGGGTATAACACTGAAGCTTTCTTT
.	TRBJ1-5	few	TRBV5-6	CASSAGRSDQPQHF	TGTGCCAGCAGCGCCGGACGCTCCGACCAGCCCCAGCATTTT
.	TRBJ1-1	many	TRBV28	CASLRRRSTRNTEAFF	TGTGCCAGCCTACGGCGCAGAAGCACACGGAACACTGAAGCTTTCTTT
TRBD1	TRBJ2-4	few	TRBV7-9	CASSSWTGMDIQYF	TGTGCCAGCAGTTCTTGGACAGGGATGGACATTCAGTACTTC
.	TRBJ2-6	many	TRBV24-1	CATSDPVGLTGANVLTF	TGTGCCACCAGTGATCCCGTGGGACTTACTGGGGCCAACGTCCTGACTTTC
.	TRBJ1-1	.	TRBV7-3	CASSQPKNTEAFF	TGTGCCAGCAGCCAACCGAAGAACACTGAAGCTTTCTTT
TRBD1	TRBJ1-2	many	TRBV4-1	CASSQDRGGYGYTF	TGCGCCAGCAGCCAGGACAGGGGAGGGTATGGCTACACCTTC
.	TRBJ2-5	.	TRBV20-1	CSALTPSGTSGETQYF	TGCAGTGCCCTGACCCCATCTGGAACTTCAGGGGAGACCCAGTACTTC
TRBD1	TRBJ1-2	many	TRBV7-6	CASSLGGTANGYTF	TGTGCCAGCAGCTTAGGCGGGACAGCTAATGGCTACACCTTC
.	TRBJ1-1	few	TRBV12-3/TRBV12-4	CASSLRLGFEAFF	TGTGCCAGCAGTTTAAGATTGGGGTTTGAAGCTTTCTTT
.	TRBJ2-5	many	TRBV29-1	CSVVGQETQYF	TGCAGCGTTGTAGGGCAAGAGACCCAGTACTTC
.	TRBJ2-7	many	TRBV19	CASRDGTDSYEQYF	TGTGCCAGTAGGGATGGGACCGACTCCTACGAGCAGTACTTC
.	TRBJ2-3	.	TRBV6-1	CASSEAGGSQYF	TGTGCCAGCAGTGAAGCCGGGGGTTCGCAGTATTTT
.	TRBJ2-5	many	TRBV19	CASRDSSFRETQYF	TGTGCCAGTAGGGACAGTTCATTTAGAGAGACCCAGTACTTC
TRBD1	TRBJ1-1	.	TRBV30	CAWSVTGGGDTEAFF	TGTGCCTGGAGTGTAACAGGGGGGGGGGATACTGAAGCTTTCTTT
TRBD1	TRBJ1-1	.	TRBV19	CASSADRGGTEAFF	TGTGCCAGTAGTGCGGACAGGGGAGGCACTGAAGCTTTCTTT
TRBD1	TRBJ1-6	.	TRBV7-9	CASSLAWTGGDSPLHF	TGTGCCAGCAGCTTAGCCTGGACAGGAGGAGATTCACCCCTCCACTTT
.	TRBJ2-2	many	TRBV6-1	CASSELSGRTSNTGELFF	TGTGCCAGCAGTGAACTATCGGGACGGACCTCGAACACCGGGGAGCTGTTTTTT
.	TRBJ2-2	many	TRBV27	CASFKGVFGGGNTGELFF	TGTGCCAGCTTTAAGGGAGTTTTCGGAGGGGGCAACACCGGGGAGCTGTTTTTT
.	TRBJ1-2	many	TRBV29-1	CSVARGSNYGYTF	TGCAGCGTTGCTAGGGGCAGTAACTATGGCTACACCTTC
.	TRBJ1-4	.	TRBV6-5	CASSGDGPRKKLFF	TGTGCCAGCAGCGGTGACGGACCTCGGAAAAAACTGTTTTTT
TRBD1	TRBJ1-2	.	TRBV6-4	CASSRDRNVYGYTF	TGTGCCAGCTCTCGGGACAGAAACGTCTATGGCTACACCTTC